A selection of T cell receptor beta chains follows, all from one sample in a study of STAT5B mutations in CD4+ large granular lymphocyte leukemia. The table came from immunoSEQ multiplex PCR; TCRdb's copy has only in-frame clones and leaves some out. The sample contains under 35,000 clones, around two thirds of which appear only once. The sample taken for sequencing was CD4+ T cells from blood buffy coats. The source of these receptors is a human donor in good health. Both conserved end residues are part of each CDR3. The order of the fields is D gene, V gene, J gene, clone size, CDR3 protein, CDR3 DNA. The D gene is left open where the match is weak. For some rows the clone size is stated as once, few or many, or as a class when expanded; others skip it.

D: .; V: TRBV5-3; J: TRBJ1-2; size: .; CDR3: CARSQVVENYGYTF; DNA: TGTGCCAGAAGCCAAGTTGTGGAGAACTATGGCTACACCTTC
D: .; V: TRBV11-2; J: TRBJ1-4; size: .; CDR3: CASSFAGLEKLFF; DNA: TGTGCCAGCAGCTTCGCAGGGTTGGAAAAACTGTTTTTT
D: .; V: TRBV6-1; J: TRBJ2-1; size: .; CDR3: CASAGREHNEQFF; DNA: TGTGCCAGCGCCGGCAGGGAGCACAATGAGCAGTTCTTC
D: TRBD2; V: TRBV14; J: TRBJ2-3; size: .; CDR3: CASTAGTTDTQYF; DNA: TGTGCCAGCACAGCGGGGACCACAGATACGCAGTATTTT
D: TRBD1; V: TRBV6-5; J: TRBJ1-2; size: .; CDR3: CASSSTGGDGYTF; DNA: TGTGCCAGCAGCTCCACAGGGGGCGATGGCTACACCTTC
D: .; V: TRBV6-1; J: TRBJ1-1; size: .; CDR3: CASRTDSGRQTTFF; DNA: TGTGCCAGCAGAACAGACTCGGGGCGGCAGACTACTTTCTTT
D: .; V: TRBV5-6; J: TRBJ1-2; size: .; CDR3: CASSPGPYGYTF; DNA: TGTGCCAGCAGCCCCGGCCCATATGGCTACACCTTC
D: .; V: TRBV4-2; J: TRBJ1-1; size: .; CDR3: CASSQKAGLEAFF; DNA: TGTGCCAGCAGCCAAAAGGCCGGGCTTGAAGCTTTCTTT
D: .; V: TRBV5-1; J: TRBJ2-7; size: few; CDR3: CASSPSAYEQYF; DNA: TGCGCCAGCAGCCCCTCAGCGTACGAGCAGTACTTC
D: .; V: TRBV13; J: TRBJ2-2; size: .; CDR3: CASSTRTGRAGELFF; DNA: TGTGCCAGCAGCACCCGGACAGGGAGGGCCGGGGAGCTGTTTTTT
D: TRBD1; V: TRBV4-2; J: TRBJ1-1; size: .; CDR3: CASSQGTGENTEAFF; DNA: TGTGCCAGCAGCCAAGGGACAGGGGAAAACACTGAAGCTTTCTTT
D: .; V: TRBV11-2; J: TRBJ1-6; size: .; CDR3: CASSTLTGLGSPLHF; DNA: TGTGCCAGCAGCACCCTTACAGGGTTAGGATCACCCCTCCACTTT
D: TRBD1; V: TRBV11-3; J: TRBJ1-2; size: .; CDR3: CASSFLLGRTGGDGYTF; DNA: TGTGCCAGCAGCTTTCTACTAGGGAGGACAGGGGGGGATGGCTACACCTTC
D: .; V: TRBV18; J: TRBJ1-2; size: .; CDR3: CASSPDVGVAGYTF; DNA: TGTGCCAGCTCACCAGACGTGGGGGTGGCGGGCTACACCTTC
D: TRBD1; V: TRBV18; J: TRBJ2-7; size: .; CDR3: CASRDSSEQYF; DNA: TGTGCCAGCCGGGACAGCAGCGAGCAGTACTTC
D: TRBD2; V: TRBV9; J: TRBJ2-2; size: .; CDR3: CASSVVASGGVAGTGELFF; DNA: TGTGCCAGCAGCGTAGTGGCTAGCGGGGGGGTCGCCGGCACCGGGGAGCTGTTTTTT
D: .; V: TRBV6-5; J: TRBJ1-2; size: .; CDR3: CASTRTALMAMGYTF; DNA: TGTGCCAGCACCCGGACAGCGCTTATGGCTATGGGCTACACCTTC
D: .; V: TRBV27; J: TRBJ1-1; size: .; CDR3: CASGKDVTEAFF; DNA: TGTGCCAGCGGGAAGGATGTGACTGAAGCTTTCTTT
D: TRBD1; V: TRBV5-1; J: TRBJ2-7; size: .; CDR3: CASRSRTGGTYEQYF; DNA: TGCGCCAGCAGATCTCGGACAGGGGGAACCTACGAGCAGTACTTC
D: .; V: TRBV27; J: TRBJ1-5; size: .; CDR3: CASRQGVNQPQHF; DNA: TGTGCCAGCAGGCAAGGGGTAAATCAGCCCCAGCATTTT
D: .; V: TRBV27; J: TRBJ1-1; size: .; CDR3: CASREGLVNTEAFF; DNA: TGTGCCAGCAGAGAGGGCTTGGTGAACACTGAAGCTTTCTTT
D: TRBD2; V: TRBV9; J: TRBJ2-7; size: .; CDR3: CASSVGLAGAFYEQYF; DNA: TGTGCCAGCAGCGTAGGTCTAGCGGGGGCCTTCTACGAGCAGTACTTC
D: .; V: TRBV10-3; J: TRBJ1-4; size: .; CDR3: CASTMDRGSSEKLFF; DNA: TGTGCCAGCACAATGGACAGAGGAAGTAGTGAAAAACTGTTTTTT
D: .; V: TRBV7-2; J: TRBJ2-7; size: .; CDR3: CASSLWAQAVHEQYF; DNA: TGTGCCAGCAGCTTATGGGCCCAGGCGGTCCACGAGCAGTACTTC
D: TRBD2; V: TRBV18; J: TRBJ2-5; size: .; CDR3: CASSPQTSGGETQYF; DNA: TGTGCCAGCTCACCCCAGACTAGCGGGGGAGAGACCCAGTACTTC
D: .; V: TRBV10-3; J: TRBJ2-1; size: few; CDR3: CAIRGQFEQFF; DNA: TGTGCCATCAGAGGACAGTTTGAGCAGTTCTTC
D: .; V: TRBV7-9; J: TRBJ1-6; size: once; CDR3: CAGGAGTYNSPLHF; DNA: TGTGCCGGGGGAGCTGGGACCTATAATTCACCCCTCCACTTT
D: .; V: TRBV5-5; J: TRBJ2-1; size: .; CDR3: CASSLDVYEQFF; DNA: TGTGCCAGCAGCTTGGACGTATATGAGCAGTTCTTC
D: .; V: TRBV7-9; J: TRBJ1-3; size: .; CDR3: CASSPPGKSGNTIYF; DNA: TGTGCCAGCAGTCCCCCGGGTAAAAGCGGAAACACCATATATTTT
D: TRBD1; V: TRBV7-2; J: TRBJ1-5; size: .; CDR3: CASSLEGARGTGFRPQHF; DNA: TGTGCCAGCAGCTTAGAAGGGGCCCGCGGGACAGGGTTTCGGCCCCAGCATTTT
D: .; V: TRBV19; J: TRBJ1-2; size: .; CDR3: CASTPASFNYGYTF; DNA: TGTGCCAGTACCCCCGCCAGCTTCAACTATGGCTACACCTTC
D: TRBD2; V: TRBV7-2; J: TRBJ2-7; size: .; CDR3: CASSLGGGGSYEQYF; DNA: TGTGCCAGCAGCTTAGGTGGCGGGGGCTCCTACGAGCAGTACTTC
D: .; V: TRBV2; J: TRBJ1-2; size: once; CDR3: CASSTTRWYGYTF; DNA: TGTGCCAGCAGCACGACAAGATGGTATGGCTACACCTTC
D: .; V: TRBV9; J: TRBJ1-5; size: .; CDR3: CASSQEGGPQPQHF; DNA: TGTGCCAGCAGCCAAGAGGGGGGGCCCCAGCCCCAGCATTTT
D: .; V: TRBV7-8; J: TRBJ1-4; size: .; CDR3: CASRRGGANEKLFF; DNA: TGTGCCAGCAGGAGGGGTGGGGCTAATGAAAAACTGTTTTTT
D: .; V: TRBV7-2; J: TRBJ2-7; size: .; CDR3: CASSTSGWGASYEQYF; DNA: TGTGCCAGCAGCACTTCCGGTTGGGGGGCCTCTTACGAGCAGTACTTC
D: TRBD1; V: TRBV2; J: TRBJ2-2; size: .; CDR3: CASGTGGGELFF; DNA: TGTGCCAGCGGAACAGGGGGCGGGGAGCTGTTTTTT
D: .; V: TRBV6-5; J: TRBJ1-1; size: few; CDR3: CASGRGGPTEAFF; DNA: TGTGCCAGCGGGAGGGGGGGGCCCACTGAAGCTTTCTTT
D: .; V: TRBV25-1; J: TRBJ2-3; size: .; CDR3: CASSEFIGGADTQYF; DNA: TGTGCCAGCAGTGAATTTATAGGGGGTGCAGATACGCAGTATTTT
D: .; V: TRBV9; J: TRBJ2-5; size: .; CDR3: CASSVGPLQETQYF; DNA: TGTGCCAGCAGCGTCGGGCCCCTGCAAGAGACCCAGTACTTC
D: TRBD2; V: TRBV25-1; J: TRBJ2-3; size: .; CDR3: CASSAGGGYTDTQYF; DNA: TGTGCCAGCAGTGCCGGCGGGGGGTACACAGATACGCAGTATTTT
D: TRBD1; V: TRBV9; J: TRBJ1-2; size: .; CDR3: CASSDRQGGGYTF; DNA: TGTGCCAGCAGCGATAGACAGGGGGGTGGCTACACCTTC
D: .; V: TRBV11-3; J: TRBJ2-5; size: .; CDR3: CASSFRVGETQYF; DNA: TGTGCCAGCAGCTTCCGAGTAGGAGAGACCCAGTACTTC
D: .; V: TRBV7-8; J: TRBJ2-5; size: .; CDR3: CASSLGRQETQYF; DNA: TGTGCCAGCAGCTTAGGGCGGCAAGAGACCCAGTACTTC
D: TRBD1; V: TRBV28; J: TRBJ2-1; size: .; CDR3: CASRSDRDRGGDEQFF; DNA: TGTGCCAGCCGATCGGACCGGGACAGGGGTGGGGATGAGCAGTTCTTC
D: TRBD1; V: TRBV11-2; J: TRBJ1-2; size: .; CDR3: CATPRGNYGYTF; DNA: TGTGCCACCCCCAGGGGGAACTATGGCTACACCTTC
D: TRBD1; V: TRBV19; J: TRBJ1-5; size: .; CDR3: CASTSQGAGNQPQHF; DNA: TGTGCCAGTACTTCCCAGGGGGCTGGGAATCAGCCCCAGCATTTT
D: .; V: TRBV5-5; J: TRBJ1-2; size: .; CDR3: CASSPHGGPNYGYTF; DNA: TGTGCCAGCAGCCCCCACGGGGGGCCTAACTATGGCTACACCTTC
D: .; V: TRBV5-4; J: TRBJ2-7; size: .; CDR3: CASSRDPSYEQYF; DNA: TGTGCCAGCAGCCGGGACCCCTCCTACGAGCAGTACTTC
D: .; V: TRBV19; J: TRBJ2-1; size: .; CDR3: CASSQENEQFF; DNA: TGTGCCAGTAGCCAGGAGAATGAGCAGTTCTTC
D: .; V: TRBV7-9; J: TRBJ1-1; size: .; CDR3: CASSQNTEAFF; DNA: TGTGCCAGCAGTCAAAACACTGAAGCTTTCTTT